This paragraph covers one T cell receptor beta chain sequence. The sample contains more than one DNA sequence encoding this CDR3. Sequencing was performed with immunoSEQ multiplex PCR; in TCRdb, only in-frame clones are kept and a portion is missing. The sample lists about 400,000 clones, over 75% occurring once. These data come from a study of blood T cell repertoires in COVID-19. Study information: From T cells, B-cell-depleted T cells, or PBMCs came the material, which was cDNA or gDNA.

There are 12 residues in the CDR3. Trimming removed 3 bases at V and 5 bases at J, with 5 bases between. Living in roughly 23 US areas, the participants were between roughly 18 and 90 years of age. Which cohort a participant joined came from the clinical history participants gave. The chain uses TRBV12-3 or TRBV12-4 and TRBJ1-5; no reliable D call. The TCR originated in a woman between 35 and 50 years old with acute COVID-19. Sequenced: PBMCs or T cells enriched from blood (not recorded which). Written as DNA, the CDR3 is TGTGCCAGCAGTTTTGGAGATCAGCCCCAGCATTTT. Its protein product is CASSFGDQPQHF.